These 7 T cell receptor beta chains came from one sample sequenced in a study of blood T cell repertoires in COVID-19. Sequenced by immunoSEQ multiplex PCR; TCRdb stores in-frame clones only, minus some. The sample shows over 35,000 clones, about 91% of them seen only once. Sequencing used peripheral blood. These receptors were taken from a woman under 40 in a cohort sampled during active COVID-19.

V gene TRBV30 combines with J gene TRBJ1-1, with TRBD1 identical over 8 bases. The germline CDR1 and CDR2 sequences are GTSNPN and SVGIG (reference sequence). V was clipped by 4 bases and J by 5 bases; unmatched bases: 9. The CDR3 has 14 amino acids. Here the CDR3 reads CAWNQGQGRTEAFF. In DNA, the CDR3 is TGTGCCTGGAATCAAGGACAGGGTCGAACTGAAGCTTTCTTT.

In this sample, this clone turned up a few times. V is TRBV14 and J is TRBJ1-4; 8 bases are shared with TRBD1. This CDR3 is built from 13 residues. V shed 1 base and J 13 bases; nucleotides not matched to a gene: 5. Germline CDR1 and CDR2: SGHDN and FVKESK. DNA of the CDR3: TGTGCCAGCAGCCAAGGAATCACAGGGGGACTGTTTTTT. This translates into CASSQGITGGLFF.

This chain joins TRBV5-1 and TRBJ2-6; D possibly corresponds to TRBD1 (5 bases). CDR1 is SGHRS and CDR2 is YFSETQ in the germline V gene. The CDR3 is 17 amino acids. V was shortened by 4 bases and J by 4 bases, with 18 bases between the two germline ends. CDR3 residues: CASSGWGSGLGANVLTF. The CDR3 DNA sequence: TGCGCCAGCAGCGGATGGGGTTCAGGGCTCGGGGCCAACGTCCTGACTTTC.

The chain carries TRBV7-9 and TRBJ2-1, with 11 bases aligning to TRBD2. The CDR3 is 16 amino acids. Trimming took 6 bases from V and 5 from J; bases not matched to a gene: 9. The germline gives CDR1 SEHNR, CDR2 FQNEAQ (reference sequence). CDR3 nucleotides: TGTGCCAGCAGTTCTATCGGACTAGCGGGTAACAATGAGCAGTTCTTC. Protein sequence: CASSSIGLAGNNEQFF.

The J gene is TRBJ2-1, the V gene TRBV19; 11 nucleotides align to TRBD2. Per the germline V gene, CDR1 is LNHDA and CDR2 is SQIVND (reference sequence). This CDR3 is 18 amino acids long. Losses at the gene ends were 4 bases for V and 5 bases for J; bases not matched to a gene: 13. The CDR3 coding sequence is TGTGCCAGTAGTACCCCCCGTTTCGGGACTAGCGGAAACAATGAGCAGTTCTTC. Translated: CASSTPRFGTSGNNEQFF.

The chain recombines TRBV11-1 with TRBJ2-5; D perhaps matches TRBD2 (7 bases). Germline V gene lookup returns CDR1 SGHAT and CDR2 FQDESV (reference sequence). The V end lost 3 bases, the J end lost 5 bases, and 16 bases lay between the germline ends. This CDR3 is built from 15 residues. The CDR3 here is CASSFQGGGWETQYF. The CDR3 DNA reads as TGTGCCAGCAGCTTCCAGGGAGGGGGATGGGAGACCCAGTACTTC.

This chain uses TRBV6-2 or TRBV6-3 with TRBJ1-1; possible D gene TRBD1, 6 bases. This CDR3 spans 13 amino acids. The germline V and J ends were trimmed by 6 bases and 3 bases, with 11 bases remaining between them. The germline CDR1 and CDR2 sequences are MNHEY and SVGEGT. CDR3: CASSLGQYTEAFF. The CDR3 nucleotides read TGTGCCAGCAGCCTAGGACAGTACACTGAAGCTTTCTTT.